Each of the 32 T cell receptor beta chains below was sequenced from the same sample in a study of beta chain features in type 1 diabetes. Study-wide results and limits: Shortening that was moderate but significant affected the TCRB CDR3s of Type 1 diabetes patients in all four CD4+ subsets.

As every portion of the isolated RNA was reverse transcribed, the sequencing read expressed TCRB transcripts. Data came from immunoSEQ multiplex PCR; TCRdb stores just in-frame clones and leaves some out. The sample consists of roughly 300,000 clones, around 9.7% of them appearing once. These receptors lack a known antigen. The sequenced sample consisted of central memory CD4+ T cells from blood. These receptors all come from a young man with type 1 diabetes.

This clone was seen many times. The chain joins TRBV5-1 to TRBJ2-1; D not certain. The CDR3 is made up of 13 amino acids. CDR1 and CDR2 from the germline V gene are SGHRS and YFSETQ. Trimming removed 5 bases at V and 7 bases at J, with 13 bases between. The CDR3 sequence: CASRDVQENEQFF. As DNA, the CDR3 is TGCGCCAGCAGGGACGTCCAGGAGAATGAGCAGTTCTTC.

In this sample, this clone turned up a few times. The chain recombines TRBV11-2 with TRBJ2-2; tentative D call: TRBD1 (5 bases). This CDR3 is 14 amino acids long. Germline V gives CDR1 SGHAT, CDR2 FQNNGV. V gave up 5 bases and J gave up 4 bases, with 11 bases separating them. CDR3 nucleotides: TGTGCCAGCAGCCCCCAGGGCCCCACCGGGGAGCTGTTTTTT. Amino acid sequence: CASSPQGPTGELFF.

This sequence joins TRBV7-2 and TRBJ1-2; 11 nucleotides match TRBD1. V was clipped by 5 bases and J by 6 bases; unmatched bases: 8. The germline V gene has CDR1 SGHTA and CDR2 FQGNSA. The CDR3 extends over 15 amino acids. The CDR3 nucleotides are TGTGCCAGCAGCCCCCGGACAGGGGGCCTGGATGGCTACACCTTC. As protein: CASSPRTGGLDGYTF. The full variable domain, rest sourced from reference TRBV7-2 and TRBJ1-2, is GAGVSQSPSNKVTEKGKDVELRCDPISGHTALYWYRQSLGQGLEFLIYFQGNSAPDKSGLPSDRFSAERTGGSVSTLTIQRTQQEDSAVYLCASSPRTGGLDGYTFGSGTRLTVV.

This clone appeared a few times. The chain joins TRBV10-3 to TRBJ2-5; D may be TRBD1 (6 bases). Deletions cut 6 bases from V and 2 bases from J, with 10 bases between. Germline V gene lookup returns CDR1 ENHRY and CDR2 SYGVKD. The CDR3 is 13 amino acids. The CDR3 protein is CAISRGQQETQYF. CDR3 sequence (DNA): TGTGCCATCAGCCGAGGACAGCAAGAGACCCAGTACTTC.

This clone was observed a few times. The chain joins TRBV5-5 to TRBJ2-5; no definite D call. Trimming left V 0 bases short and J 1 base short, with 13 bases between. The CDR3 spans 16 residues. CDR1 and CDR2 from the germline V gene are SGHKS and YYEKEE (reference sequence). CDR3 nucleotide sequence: TGTGCCAGCAGCTTGGTCCCTAGTATAAGCCAAGAGACCCAGTACTTC. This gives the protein CASSLVPSISQETQYF.

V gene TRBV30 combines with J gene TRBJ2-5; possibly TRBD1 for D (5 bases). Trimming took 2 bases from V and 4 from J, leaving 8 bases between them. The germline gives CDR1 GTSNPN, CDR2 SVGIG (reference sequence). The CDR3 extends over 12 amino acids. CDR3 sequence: CAWSPQGETQYF. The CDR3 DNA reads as TGTGCCTGGAGTCCCCAGGGAGAGACCCAGTACTTC.

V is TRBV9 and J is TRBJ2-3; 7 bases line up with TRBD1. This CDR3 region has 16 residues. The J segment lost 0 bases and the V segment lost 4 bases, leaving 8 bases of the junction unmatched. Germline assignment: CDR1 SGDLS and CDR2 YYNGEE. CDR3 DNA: TGTGCCAGCAGCTCTTGGACAGGCACTAGCACAGATACGCAGTATTTT. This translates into CASSSWTGTSTDTQYF.

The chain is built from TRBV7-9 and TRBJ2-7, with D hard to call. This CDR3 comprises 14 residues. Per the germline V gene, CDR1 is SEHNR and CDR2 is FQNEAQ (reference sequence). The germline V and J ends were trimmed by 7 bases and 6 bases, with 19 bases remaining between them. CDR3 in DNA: TGTGCCAGCACCCAACCGACAACCTCCGGCGAGCAGTACTTC. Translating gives CASTQPTTSGEQYF.

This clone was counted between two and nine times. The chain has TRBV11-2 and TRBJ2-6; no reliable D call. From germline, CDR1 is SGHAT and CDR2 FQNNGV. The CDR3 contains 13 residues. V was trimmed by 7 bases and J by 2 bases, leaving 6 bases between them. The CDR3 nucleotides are TGTGCCAGCAAGGCCCCTGGGGCCAACGTCCTGACTTTC. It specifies CASKAPGANVLTF.

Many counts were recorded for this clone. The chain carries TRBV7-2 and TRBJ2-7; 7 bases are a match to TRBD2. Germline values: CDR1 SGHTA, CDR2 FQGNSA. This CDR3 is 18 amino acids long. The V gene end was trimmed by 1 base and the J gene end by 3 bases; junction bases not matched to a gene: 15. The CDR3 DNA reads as TGTGCCAGCAGCTTAGGCGGGACTGGGGCTAGCGGAATCTACGAGCAGTACTTC. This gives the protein CASSLGGTGASGIYEQYF.

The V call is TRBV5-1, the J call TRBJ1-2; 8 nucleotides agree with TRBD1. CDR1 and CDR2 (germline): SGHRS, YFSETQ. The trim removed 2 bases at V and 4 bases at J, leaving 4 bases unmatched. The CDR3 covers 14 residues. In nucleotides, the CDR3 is TGCGCCAGCAGCTTAGGGGACAGGTCCTATGGCTACACCTTC. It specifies CASSLGDRSYGYTF.

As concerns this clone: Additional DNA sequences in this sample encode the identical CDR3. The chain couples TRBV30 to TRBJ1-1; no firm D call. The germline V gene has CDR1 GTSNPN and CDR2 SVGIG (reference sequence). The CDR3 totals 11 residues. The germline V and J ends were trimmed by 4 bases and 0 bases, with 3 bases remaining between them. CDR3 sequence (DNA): TGTGCCTGGAACCTGAACACTGAAGCTTTCTTT. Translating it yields CAWNLNTEAFF.

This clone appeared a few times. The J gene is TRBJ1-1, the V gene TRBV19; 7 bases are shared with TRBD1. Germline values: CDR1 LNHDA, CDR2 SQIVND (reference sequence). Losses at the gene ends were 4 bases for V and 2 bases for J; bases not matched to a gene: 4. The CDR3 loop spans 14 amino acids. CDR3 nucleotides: TGTGCCAGTAGTAGAGACAGGGTCAACACTGAAGCTTTCTTT. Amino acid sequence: CASSRDRVNTEAFF. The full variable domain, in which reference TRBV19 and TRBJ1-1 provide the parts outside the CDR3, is DGGITQSPKYLFRKEGQNVTLSCEQNLNHDAMYWYRQDPGQGLRLIYYSQIVNDFQKGDIAEGYSVSREKKESFPLTVTSAQKNPTAFYLCASSRDRVNTEAFFGQGTRLTVV.

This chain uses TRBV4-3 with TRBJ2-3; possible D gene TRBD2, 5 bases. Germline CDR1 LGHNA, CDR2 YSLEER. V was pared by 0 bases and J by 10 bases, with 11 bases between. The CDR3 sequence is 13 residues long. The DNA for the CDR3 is TGCGCCAGCAGCCAAGATCAAGCGGCGGCGCAGTATTTT. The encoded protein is CASSQDQAAAQYF.

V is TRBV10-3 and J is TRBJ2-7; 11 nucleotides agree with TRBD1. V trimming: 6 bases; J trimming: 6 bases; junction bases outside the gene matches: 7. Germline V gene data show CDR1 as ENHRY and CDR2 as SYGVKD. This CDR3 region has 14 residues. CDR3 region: CAIRAGQGASEQYF. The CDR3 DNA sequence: TGTGCCATCAGGGCCGGACAGGGGGCAAGCGAGCAGTACTTC.

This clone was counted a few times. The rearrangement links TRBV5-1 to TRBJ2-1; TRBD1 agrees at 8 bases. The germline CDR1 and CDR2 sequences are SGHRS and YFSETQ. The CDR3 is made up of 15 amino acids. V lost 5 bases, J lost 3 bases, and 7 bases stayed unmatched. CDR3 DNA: TGCGCCAGCAGGCAGACAGGGGACCACTACAATGAGCAGTTCTTC. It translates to CASRQTGDHYNEQFF.

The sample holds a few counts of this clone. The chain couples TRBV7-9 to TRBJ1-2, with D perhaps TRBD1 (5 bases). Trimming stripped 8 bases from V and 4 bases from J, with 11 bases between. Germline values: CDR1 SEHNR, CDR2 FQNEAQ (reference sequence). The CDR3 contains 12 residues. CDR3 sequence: CASGRDTYGYTF. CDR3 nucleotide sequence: TGTGCCAGCGGCAGGGATACCTATGGCTACACCTTC.

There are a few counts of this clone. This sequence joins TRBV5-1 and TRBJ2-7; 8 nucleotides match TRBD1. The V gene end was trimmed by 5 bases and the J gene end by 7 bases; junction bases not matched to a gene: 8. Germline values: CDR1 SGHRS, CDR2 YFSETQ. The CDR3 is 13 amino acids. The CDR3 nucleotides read TGCGCCAGCAGGACAGGGGAATTCGGGGAGCAGTACTTC. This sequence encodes CASRTGEFGEQYF.

As DNA, the CDR3 is TGTGCCAGCAGCTCAGCTGACAGGGGCTCATGGTGGAACTATGGCTACACCTTC. This codes for CASSSADRGSWWNYGYTF. V gene TRBV7-2 combines with J gene TRBJ1-2; TRBD1 aligns across 8 bases. Germline loops: CDR1 SGHTA, CDR2 FQGNSA. The V gene end was trimmed by 4 bases and the J gene end by 2 bases; junction bases not matched to a gene: 15. This CDR3 region has 18 residues.

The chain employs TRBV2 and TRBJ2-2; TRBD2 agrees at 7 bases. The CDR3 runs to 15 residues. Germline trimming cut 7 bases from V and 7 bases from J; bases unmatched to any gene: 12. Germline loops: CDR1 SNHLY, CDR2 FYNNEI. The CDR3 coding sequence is TGTGCCAGCACAGTCCGGGACTATGCGAGCGGGGAGCTGTTTTTT. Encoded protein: CASTVRDYASGELFF.

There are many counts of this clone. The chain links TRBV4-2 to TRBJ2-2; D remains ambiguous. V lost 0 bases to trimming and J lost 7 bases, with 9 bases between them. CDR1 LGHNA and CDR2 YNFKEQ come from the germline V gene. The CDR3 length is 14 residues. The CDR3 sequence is CASSQEALSGELFF. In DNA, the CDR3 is TGTGCCAGCAGCCAAGAGGCCCTGAGCGGGGAGCTGTTTTTT.

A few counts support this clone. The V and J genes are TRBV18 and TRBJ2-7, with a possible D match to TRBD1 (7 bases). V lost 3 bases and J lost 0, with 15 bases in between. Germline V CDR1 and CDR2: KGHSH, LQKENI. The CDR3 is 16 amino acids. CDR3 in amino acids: CASSPRGQSNSYEQYF. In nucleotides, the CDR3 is TGTGCCAGCTCACCGCGGGGACAGTCAAACTCCTACGAGCAGTACTTC.

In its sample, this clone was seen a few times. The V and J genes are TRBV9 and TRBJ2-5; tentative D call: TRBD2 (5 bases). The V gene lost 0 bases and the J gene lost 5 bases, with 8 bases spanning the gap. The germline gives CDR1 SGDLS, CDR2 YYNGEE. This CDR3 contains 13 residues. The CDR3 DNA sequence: TGTGCCAGCAGCGTAGCCAGCGGCGAGACCCAGTACTTC. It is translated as CASSVASGETQYF.

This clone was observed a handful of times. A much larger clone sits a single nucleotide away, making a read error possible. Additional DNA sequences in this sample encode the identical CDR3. For the CDR3, the DNA is TGTGCCAGCAGCTTATACGGGACAGGGGGCCTGGGGGAAGGGCAGCCCCAGCATTTT. It translates to CASSLYGTGGLGEGQPQHF. The chain employs TRBV7-2 and TRBJ1-5, with 12 nucleotides matching TRBD1. The V gene end was trimmed by 2 bases and the J gene end by 7 bases; junction bases not matched to a gene: 15. Germline lookup yields CDR1 SGHTA and CDR2 FQGNSA. CDR3 length: 19 residues. Full variable domain (missing parts from reference TRBV7-2 and TRBJ1-5): GAGVSQSPSNKVTEKGKDVELRCDPISGHTALYWYRQSLGQGLEFLIYFQGNSAPDKSGLPSDRFSAERTGGSVSTLTIQRTQQEDSAVYLCASSLYGTGGLGEGQPQHFGDGTRLSIL.

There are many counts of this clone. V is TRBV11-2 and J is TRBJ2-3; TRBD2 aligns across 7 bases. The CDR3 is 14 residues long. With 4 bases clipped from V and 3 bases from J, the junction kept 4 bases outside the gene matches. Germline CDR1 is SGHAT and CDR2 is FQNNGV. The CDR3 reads CASSSQAGTDTQYF. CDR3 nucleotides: TGTGCCAGCAGCTCCCAAGCGGGGACAGATACGCAGTATTTT.

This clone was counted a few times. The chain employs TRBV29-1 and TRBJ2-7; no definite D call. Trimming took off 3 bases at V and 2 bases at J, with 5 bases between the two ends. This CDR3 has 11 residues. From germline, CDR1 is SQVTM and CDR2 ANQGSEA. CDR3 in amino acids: CSVEQAYEQYF. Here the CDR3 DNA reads TGCAGCGTTGAGCAGGCCTACGAGCAGTACTTC.

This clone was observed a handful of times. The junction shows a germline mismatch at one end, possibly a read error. DNA for the CDR3: TGTGCTAGTGGTTTGGACTGGACAGGGGGCCCCTACTTT. It encodes CASGLDWTGGPYF. The rearrangement uses TRBV12-5 and TRBJ1-1, with 11 positions matching TRBD1. CDR1 is LGHNT and CDR2 is FRNRAP in the germline V gene. This CDR3 spans 13 amino acids.

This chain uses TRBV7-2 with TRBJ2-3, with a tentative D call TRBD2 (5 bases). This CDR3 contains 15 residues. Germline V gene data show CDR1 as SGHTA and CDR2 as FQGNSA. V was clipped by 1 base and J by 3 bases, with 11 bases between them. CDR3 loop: CASSLVRTGTDTQYF. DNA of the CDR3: TGTGCCAGCAGCTTAGTTAGGACGGGGACAGATACGCAGTATTTT. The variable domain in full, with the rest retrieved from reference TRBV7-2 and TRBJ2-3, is GAGVSQSPSNKVTEKGKDVELRCDPISGHTALYWYRQSLGQGLEFLIYFQGNSAPDKSGLPSDRFSAERTGGSVSTLTIQRTQQEDSAVYLCASSLVRTGTDTQYFGPGTRLTVL.

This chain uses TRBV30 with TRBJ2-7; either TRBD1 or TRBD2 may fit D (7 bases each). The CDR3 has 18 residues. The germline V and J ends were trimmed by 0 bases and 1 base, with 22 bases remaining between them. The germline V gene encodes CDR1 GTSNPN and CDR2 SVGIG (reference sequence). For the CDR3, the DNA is TGTGCCTGGAGTGTACCCCCAGGGGGGGGGTATGGGTCCTACGAGCAGTACTTC. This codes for CAWSVPPGGGYGSYEQYF.

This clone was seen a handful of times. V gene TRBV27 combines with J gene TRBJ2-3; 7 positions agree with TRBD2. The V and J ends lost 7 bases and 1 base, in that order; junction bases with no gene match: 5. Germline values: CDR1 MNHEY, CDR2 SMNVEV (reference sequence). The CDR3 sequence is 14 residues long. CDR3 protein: CASTKRGGTDTQYF. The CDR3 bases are TGTGCCAGCACCAAACGGGGGGGCACAGATACGCAGTATTTT.

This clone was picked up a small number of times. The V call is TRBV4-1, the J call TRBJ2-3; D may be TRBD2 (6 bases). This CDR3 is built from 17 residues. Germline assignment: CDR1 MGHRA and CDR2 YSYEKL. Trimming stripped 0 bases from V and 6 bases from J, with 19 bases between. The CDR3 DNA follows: TGCGCCAGCAGCCAAGATGGGCGGGGATTCACGAGTGATACGCAGTATTTT. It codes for CASSQDGRGFTSDTQYF.

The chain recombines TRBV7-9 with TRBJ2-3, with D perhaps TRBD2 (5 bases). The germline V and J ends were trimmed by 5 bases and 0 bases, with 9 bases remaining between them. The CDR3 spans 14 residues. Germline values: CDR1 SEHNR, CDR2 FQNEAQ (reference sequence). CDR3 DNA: TGTGCCAGCAGCCTCGGACTGAGCACAGATACGCAGTATTTT. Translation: CASSLGLSTDTQYF.